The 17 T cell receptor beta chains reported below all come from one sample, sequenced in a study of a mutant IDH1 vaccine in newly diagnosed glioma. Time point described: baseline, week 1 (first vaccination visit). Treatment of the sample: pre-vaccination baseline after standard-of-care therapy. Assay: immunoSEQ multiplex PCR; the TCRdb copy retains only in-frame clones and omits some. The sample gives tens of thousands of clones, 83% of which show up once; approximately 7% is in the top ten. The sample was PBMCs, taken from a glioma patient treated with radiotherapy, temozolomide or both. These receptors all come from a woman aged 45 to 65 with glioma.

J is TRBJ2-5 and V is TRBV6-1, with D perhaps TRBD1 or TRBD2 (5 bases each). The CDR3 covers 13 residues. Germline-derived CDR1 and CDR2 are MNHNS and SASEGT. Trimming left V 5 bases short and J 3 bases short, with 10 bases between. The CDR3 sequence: CASSLGRKETQYF. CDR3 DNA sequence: TGTGCCAGCAGTCTGGGACGGAAAGAGACCCAGTACTTC.

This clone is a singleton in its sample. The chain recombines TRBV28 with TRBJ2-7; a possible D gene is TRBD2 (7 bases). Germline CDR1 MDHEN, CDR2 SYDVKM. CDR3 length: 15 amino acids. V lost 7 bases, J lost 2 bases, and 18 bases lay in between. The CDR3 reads CASNLRGGPTYEQYF. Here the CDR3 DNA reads TGTGCCAGCAACTTAAGGGGGGGGCCCACCTACGAGCAGTACTTC. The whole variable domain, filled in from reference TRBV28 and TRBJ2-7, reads DVKVTQSSRYLVKRTGEKVFLECVQDMDHENMFWYRQDPGLGLRLIYFSYDVKMKEKGDIPEGYSVSREKKERFSLILESASTNQTSMYLCASNLRGGPTYEQYFGPGTRLTVT.

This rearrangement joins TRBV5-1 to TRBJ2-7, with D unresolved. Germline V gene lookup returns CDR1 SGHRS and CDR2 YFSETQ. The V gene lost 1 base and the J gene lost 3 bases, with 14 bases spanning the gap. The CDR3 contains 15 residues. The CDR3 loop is CASSLSILVGYEQYF. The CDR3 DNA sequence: TGCGCCAGCAGCTTGAGTATCCTAGTAGGCTACGAGCAGTACTTC.

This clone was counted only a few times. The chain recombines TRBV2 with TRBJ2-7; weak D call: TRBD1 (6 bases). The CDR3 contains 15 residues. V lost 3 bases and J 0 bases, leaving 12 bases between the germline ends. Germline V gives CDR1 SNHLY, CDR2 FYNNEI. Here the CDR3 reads CASSDRTARSYEQYF. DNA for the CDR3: TGTGCCAGCAGTGATAGGACAGCCCGCTCCTACGAGCAGTACTTC.

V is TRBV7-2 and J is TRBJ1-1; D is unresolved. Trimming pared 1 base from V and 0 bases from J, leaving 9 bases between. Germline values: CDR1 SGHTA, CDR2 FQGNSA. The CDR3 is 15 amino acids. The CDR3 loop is CASSLDASLNTEAFF. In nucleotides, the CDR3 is TGTGCCAGCAGCTTAGATGCCAGCCTGAACACTGAAGCTTTCTTT.

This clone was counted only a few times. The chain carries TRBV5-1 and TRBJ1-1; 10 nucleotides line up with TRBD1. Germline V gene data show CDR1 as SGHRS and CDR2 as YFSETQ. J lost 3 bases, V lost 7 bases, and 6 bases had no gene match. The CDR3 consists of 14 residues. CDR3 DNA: TGCGCCAGCGTTTGGGACAGGGGCGACACTGAAGCTTTCTTT. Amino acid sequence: CASVWDRGDTEAFF.

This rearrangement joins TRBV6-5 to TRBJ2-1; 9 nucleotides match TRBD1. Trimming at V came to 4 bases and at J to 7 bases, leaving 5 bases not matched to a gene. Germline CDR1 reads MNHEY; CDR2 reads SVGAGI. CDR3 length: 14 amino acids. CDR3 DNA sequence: TGTGCCAGCAGTTGGGGGACAGGGAGGAATGAGCAGTTCTTC. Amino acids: CASSWGTGRNEQFF.

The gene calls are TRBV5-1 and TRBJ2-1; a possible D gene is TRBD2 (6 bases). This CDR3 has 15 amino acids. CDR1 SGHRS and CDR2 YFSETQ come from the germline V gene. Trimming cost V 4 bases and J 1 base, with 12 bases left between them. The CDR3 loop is CASSRTTESYNEQFF. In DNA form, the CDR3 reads TGCGCCAGCAGCCGGACTACCGAATCCTACAATGAGCAGTTCTTC.

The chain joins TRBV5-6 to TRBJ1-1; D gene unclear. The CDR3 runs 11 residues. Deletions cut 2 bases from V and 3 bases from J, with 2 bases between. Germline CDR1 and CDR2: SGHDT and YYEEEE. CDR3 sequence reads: CASSLDTEAFF. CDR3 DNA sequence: TGTGCCAGCAGCTTAGACACTGAAGCTTTCTTT.

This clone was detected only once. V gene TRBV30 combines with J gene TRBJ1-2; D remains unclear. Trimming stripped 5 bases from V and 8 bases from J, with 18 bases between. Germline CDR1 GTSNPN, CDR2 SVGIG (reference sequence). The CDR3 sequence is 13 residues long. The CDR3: CAWGITPVGGYTF. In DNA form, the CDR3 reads TGTGCCTGGGGTATAACACCAGTGGGAGGCTACACCTTC.

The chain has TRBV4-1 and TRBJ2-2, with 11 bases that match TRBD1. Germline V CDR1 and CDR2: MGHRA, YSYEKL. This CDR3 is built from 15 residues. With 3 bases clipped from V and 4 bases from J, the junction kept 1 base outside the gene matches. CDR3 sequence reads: CASSQDRGPTGELFF. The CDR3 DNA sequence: TGCGCCAGCAGCCAGGACAGGGGGCCCACCGGGGAGCTGTTTTTT.

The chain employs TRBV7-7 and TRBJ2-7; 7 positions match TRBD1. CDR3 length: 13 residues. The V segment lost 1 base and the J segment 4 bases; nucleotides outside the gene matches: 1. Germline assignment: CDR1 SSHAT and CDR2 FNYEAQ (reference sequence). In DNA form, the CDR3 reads TGTGCCAGCAGCTTAGAACAGGGGTACGAGCAGTACTTC. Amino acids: CASSLEQGYEQYF.

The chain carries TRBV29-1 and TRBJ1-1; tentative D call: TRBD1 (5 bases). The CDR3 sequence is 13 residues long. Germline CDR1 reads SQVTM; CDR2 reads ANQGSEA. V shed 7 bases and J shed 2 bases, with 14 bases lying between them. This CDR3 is CSGQRDSNTEAFF. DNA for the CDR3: TGCAGCGGACAACGGGACTCCAACACTGAAGCTTTCTTT.

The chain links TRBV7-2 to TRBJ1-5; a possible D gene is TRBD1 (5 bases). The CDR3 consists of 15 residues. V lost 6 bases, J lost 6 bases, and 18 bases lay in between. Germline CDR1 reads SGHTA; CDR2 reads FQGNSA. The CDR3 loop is CASSYGGGRSQPQHF. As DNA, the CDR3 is TGTGCCAGCAGTTATGGGGGGGGAAGGAGTCAGCCCCAGCATTTT.

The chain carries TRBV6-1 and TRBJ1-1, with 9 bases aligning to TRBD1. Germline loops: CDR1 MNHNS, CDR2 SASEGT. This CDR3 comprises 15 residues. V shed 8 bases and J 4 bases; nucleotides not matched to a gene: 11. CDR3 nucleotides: TGTGCCAGCCTGGGACAGGGCCCACCCTTCACTGAAGCTTTCTTT. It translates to CASLGQGPPFTEAFF.

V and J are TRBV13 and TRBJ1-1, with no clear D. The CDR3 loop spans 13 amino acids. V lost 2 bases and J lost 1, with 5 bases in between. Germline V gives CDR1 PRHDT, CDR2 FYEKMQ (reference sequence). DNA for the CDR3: TGTGCCAGCAGCTTATGGCAGAACACTGAAGCTTTCTTT. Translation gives CASSLWQNTEAFF.

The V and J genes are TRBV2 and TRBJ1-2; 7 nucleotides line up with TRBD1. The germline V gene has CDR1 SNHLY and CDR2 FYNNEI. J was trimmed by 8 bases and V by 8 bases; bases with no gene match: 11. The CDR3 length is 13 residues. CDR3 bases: TGTGCCAGCTGGTCGGTAACAGGGGAGGGCTACACCTTC. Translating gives CASWSVTGEGYTF.